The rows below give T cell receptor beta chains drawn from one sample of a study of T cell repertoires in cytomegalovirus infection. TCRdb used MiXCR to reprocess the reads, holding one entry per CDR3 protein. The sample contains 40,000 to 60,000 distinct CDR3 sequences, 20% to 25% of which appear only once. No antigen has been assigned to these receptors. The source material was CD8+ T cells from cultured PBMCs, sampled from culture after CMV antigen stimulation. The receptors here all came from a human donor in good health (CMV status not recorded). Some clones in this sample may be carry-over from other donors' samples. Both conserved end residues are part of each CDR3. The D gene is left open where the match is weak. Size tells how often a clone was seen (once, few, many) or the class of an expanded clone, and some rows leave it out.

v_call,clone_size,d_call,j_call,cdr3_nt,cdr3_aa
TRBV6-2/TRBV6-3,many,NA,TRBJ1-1,TGTGCCAGCAGTTACCCCGAGAGGGGGGCTTTCTTT,CASSYPERGAFF
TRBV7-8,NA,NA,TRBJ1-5,TGTGCCAGCAGCTTATGGGCTCCGGGACAGCCCCAGCATTTT,CASSLWAPGQPQHF
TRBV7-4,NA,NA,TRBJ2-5,TGTGCCAGCAGCGAGGATGATAGTATGTACTTC,CASSEDDSMYF
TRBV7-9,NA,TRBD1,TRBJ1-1,TGTGCCAGCAGCACATCCACAGGGGGCACTGAAGCTTTCTTT,CASSTSTGGTEAFF
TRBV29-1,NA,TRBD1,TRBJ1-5,TGCAGCGTGGCGGGGACAGGGGATCAGCCCCAGCATTTT,CSVAGTGDQPQHF
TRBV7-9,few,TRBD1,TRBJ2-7,TGTGCCAGCAGCTTAGAGGTGATGAGACAGGGAAATACTTGGAACGAGCAGTACTTC,CASSLEVMRQGNTWNEQYF
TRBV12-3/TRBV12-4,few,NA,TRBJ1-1,TGTGCCAGCAGTTTTGGGGTCTCCGGGACGAACACTGAAGCTTTCTTT,CASSFGVSGTNTEAFF
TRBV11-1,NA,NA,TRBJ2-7,TGTGCCAGCAGCGAAAACGGGCCCCTGGGCTACGAGCAGTACTTC,CASSENGPLGYEQYF
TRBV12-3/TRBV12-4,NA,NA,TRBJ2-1,TGTGCCAGCATCAGAGACGGGAATGAGCAGTTCTTC,CASIRDGNEQFF
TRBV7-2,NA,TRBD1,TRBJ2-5,TGTGCCAGCAGCCCATGGACAGGGAGTAGAGAGACCCAGTACTTC,CASSPWTGSRETQYF
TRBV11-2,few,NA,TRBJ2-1,TGTGCCAGCAGCGCCAATGAGCAGTTCTTC,CASSANEQFF
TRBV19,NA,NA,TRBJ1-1,TGTGCCAGTAGTATAGGCCAGGGACGGATGAACACTGAAGCTTTCTTT,CASSIGQGRMNTEAFF
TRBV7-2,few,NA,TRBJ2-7,TGTGCCAGCAGCTTAGGGGTTGAGCAGTACTTC,CASSLGVEQYF
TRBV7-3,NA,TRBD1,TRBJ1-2,TGTGCCAGCGAGGGGCCGGGACAGGCTGGAGTGACCTTC,CASEGPGQAGVTF
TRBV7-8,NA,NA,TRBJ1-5,TGTGCCAGCAGCTTATCCTCGGGGGGCGGTCAGCCCCAGCATTTT,CASSLSSGGGQPQHF
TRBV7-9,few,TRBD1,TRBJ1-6,TGTGCCAGCAGCGCGACAGGGAAGATTTCACCCCTCCACTTT,CASSATGKISPLHF
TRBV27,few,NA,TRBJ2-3,TGTGCCAGCAGTTTAGATACAGGGACCGGCACAGATACGCAGTATTTT,CASSLDTGTGTDTQYF
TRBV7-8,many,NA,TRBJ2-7,TGTGCCAGCAGCTTAGAAGGCAGGAGCTCCTACGAGCAGTACTTC,CASSLEGRSSYEQYF
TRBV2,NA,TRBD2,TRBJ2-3,TGTGCCAGCAGTGACCCGGGACTAGCGGGAAGCACAGATACGCAGTATTTT,CASSDPGLAGSTDTQYF
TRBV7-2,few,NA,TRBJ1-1,TGTGCCAGCAGCACGACGGTCGGGACTGAAGCTTTCTTT,CASSTTVGTEAFF
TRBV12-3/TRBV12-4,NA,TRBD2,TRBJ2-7,TGTGCCAGCAGTTTTCTAGCGGGGAGCTCCTACGAGCAGTACTTC,CASSFLAGSSYEQYF
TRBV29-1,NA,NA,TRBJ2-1,TGCAGCGTTAGCAGGGGGGGCAATGAGCAGTTCTTC,CSVSRGGNEQFF
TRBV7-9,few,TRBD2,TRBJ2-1,TGTGCCAGCACTAGCGGAAATTACAATGAGCAGTTCTTC,CASTSGNYNEQFF
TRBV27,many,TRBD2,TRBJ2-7,TGTGCCAGCAGGGAAACGGGACTACCCTACGAGCAGTACTTC,CASRETGLPYEQYF
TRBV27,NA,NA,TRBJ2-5,TGTGCCAGCAGTCTGTTCAGGGTTTCTCAAGAGACCCAGTACTTC,CASSLFRVSQETQYF
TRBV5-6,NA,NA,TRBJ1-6,TGTGCCAGCAGCATAGGACAGCGGAATTATAATTCACCCCTCCACTTT,CASSIGQRNYNSPLHF
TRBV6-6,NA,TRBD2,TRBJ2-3,TGTGCCAGCAGTGTGGGGGGGGGAGATACGCAGTATTTT,CASSVGGGDTQYF
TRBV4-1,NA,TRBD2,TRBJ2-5,TGCGCCAGCAGCCAAGACCCTAGCGGGGCGTCACAAGAGACCCAGTACTTC,CASSQDPSGASQETQYF
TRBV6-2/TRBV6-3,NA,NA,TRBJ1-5,TGTGCCAGCAGACAGGGAAGCAATCAGCCCCAGCATTTT,CASRQGSNQPQHF
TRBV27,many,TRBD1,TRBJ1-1,TGTGCCAGCAGTTTAGGGACAGGTACCCAAGGAGCTTTCTTT,CASSLGTGTQGAFF
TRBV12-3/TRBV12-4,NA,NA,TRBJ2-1,TGTGCCAGCAGTGGGGGCCGGGGCAATGAGCAGTTCTTC,CASSGGRGNEQFF
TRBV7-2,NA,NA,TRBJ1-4,TGTGCCAGCAGCTTAGTAGGCAGGGAGGAGGAAAAACTGTTTTTT,CASSLVGREEEKLFF
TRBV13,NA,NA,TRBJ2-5,TGTGCCAGCAGCTTAAAGGGGGGGGGCCGAGAGACCCAGTACTTC,CASSLKGGGRETQYF